In its sample, the clone carrying this TCR beta chain was seen a few times. Its specificity is unknown. Described time point: patch test 1, 2 weeks after DPC sensitization. Indicated treatment: therapeutic diphenylcyclopropenone sensitization with weekly scalp DPC. This entry comes from a study of human T cells and chemical hapten exposure. Study in general: Across its roughly 23 weeks, the study gave patients weekly diphenylcyclopropenone doses to the scalp. Small discrepancies in pooled library volume mainly accounted for the varying TCR yields per sample. Points from the study as a whole: Correlating positively with patch test score were the PT1 expanded TCR counts.

As handled by the study authors: Counts of TCRs in each sample centred on a median of 95,638 and extended from around 25,000 to 690,000. TCRdb passed the RACE reads through MiXCR, listing each CDR3 protein once. The V and J calls shown here were made by TCRdb, not taken from the authors' results. The sample records 70,000 to 80,000 distinct CDR3 sequences, more than 30% being singletons. The sample consisted of whole blood, taken in connection with sensitization to the hapten diphenylcyclopropenone (DPC). This clonotype was obtained from a man in his forties with alopecia areata. Some clones in this sample may be carry-over from other donors' samples.

Here the CDR3 reads CASSIWGHRQPQHF. CDR3 DNA: TGTGCCAGTAGTATTTGGGGGCATAGACAGCCCCAGCATTTT. The chain is built from TRBV19 and TRBJ1-5, with TRBD1 as a possible D gene (6 bases). CDR1 and CDR2 (germline): LNHDA, SQIVND (reference sequence). The V end was cut by 3 bases, the J end by 7 bases, with 13 bases between. CDR3 length: 14 amino acids.